A selection of T cell receptor beta chains follows, all from one sample in a study of Tregs in tolerant kidney transplant recipients. Assay: immunoSEQ multiplex PCR; the TCRdb copy retains only in-frame clones and omits some. The top ten hold about 0.34% of the sample, which has 70,000 to 95,000 clones, around 93% seen once. The sequencing used Tregs from blood, collected before the transplant. Source of these receptors: a human donor who received a combined kidney and bone marrow transplant. CDR3s include the opening cysteine and the closing phenylalanine or tryptophan. A D gene is named only where the DNA matches it firmly. Clone size appears in some rows only: once, few, many, or a class for an expanded clone.

clone_size	v_call	j_call	d_call	cdr3_nt	cdr3_aa
NA	TRBV11-2	TRBJ2-7	TRBD2	TGTGCCAGCAGCTCCTGGGGGGGGAAGAACGAGCAGTACTTC	CASSSWGGKNEQYF
NA	TRBV29-1	TRBJ2-3	TRBD2	TGCAGCGTTATGACTAGCGGGAGCACAGATACGCAGTATTTT	CSVMTSGSTDTQYF
NA	TRBV6-1	TRBJ1-5	NA	TGTGCCAGCAGTCCTACAGGGTACAATCAGCCCCAGCATTTT	CASSPTGYNQPQHF
NA	TRBV7-3	TRBJ2-3	NA	TGTGCCAGCAGCTTGGGGAGCGGTACTAGCACAGATACGCAGTATTTT	CASSLGSGTSTDTQYF
few	TRBV5-1	TRBJ2-1	TRBD2	TGCGCCAGCAGCTGGGGACCGGGGGGTGAGCAGTTCTTC	CASSWGPGGEQFF
NA	TRBV28	TRBJ2-3	TRBD1	TGTGCCAGCAGTGGCCCGGGACAGGGATCAGATACGCAGTATTTT	CASSGPGQGSDTQYF
NA	TRBV29-1	TRBJ2-7	TRBD1	TGCAGCGTTGCCGGGACAGCCTACGAGCAGTACTTC	CSVAGTAYEQYF
NA	TRBV7-2	TRBJ2-4	TRBD1	TGTGCCAGCAGCCCAGACAGGGGGCCGGGAAACATTCAGTACTTC	CASSPDRGPGNIQYF
NA	TRBV18	TRBJ2-5	TRBD1	TGTGCCAGCTCACCGGGGACAGATCAAGAGACCCAGTACTTC	CASSPGTDQETQYF
once	TRBV10-2	TRBJ1-1	NA	TGCGCCAGCAGGAGGACCTCGAACACTGAAGCTTTCTTT	CASRRTSNTEAFF
NA	TRBV6-1	TRBJ2-7	NA	TGTGCCAGCAGTGAAGTGGTAACCGAGCAGTACTTC	CASSEVVTEQYF
NA	TRBV29-1	TRBJ1-2	NA	TGCAGCGTTTGGTTGGGAAGGAGTGGCTACACCTTC	CSVWLGRSGYTF
NA	TRBV5-6	TRBJ1-1	NA	TGTGCCAGCAGCTTGCAAGGGGTGAACACTGAAGCTTTCTTT	CASSLQGVNTEAFF
NA	TRBV4-1	TRBJ1-2	NA	TGCGCCAGCAGCCAAGTGACCGCTGCCTTGGGCTACACCTTC	CASSQVTAALGYTF
NA	TRBV7-2	TRBJ1-1	NA	TGTGCCAGCAGCTTATCGATGAACACTGAAGCTTTCTTT	CASSLSMNTEAFF
NA	TRBV5-4	TRBJ2-5	TRBD2	TGTGCCAGCAGCTTGAGGATGGGCGGGAGTATAGGGGAGACCCAGTACTTC	CASSLRMGGSIGETQYF
NA	TRBV5-6	TRBJ1-4	NA	TGTGCCAGCAGCTTTGCCGGAGGGGAAAAACTGTTTTTT	CASSFAGGEKLFF
NA	TRBV29-1	TRBJ2-7	NA	TGCAGCGTTGGGAGTCCGGGTAGCTCCTACGAGCAGTACTTC	CSVGSPGSSYEQYF
NA	TRBV18	TRBJ2-6	NA	TGTGCCAGCTTCATGGGATCTGGGGCCAACGTCCTGACTTTC	CASFMGSGANVLTF
NA	TRBV27	TRBJ2-2	NA	TGTGCCAGCAGTTTATCGTGGGACACCGGGGAGCTGTTTTTT	CASSLSWDTGELFF
NA	TRBV28	TRBJ1-1	NA	TGTGCCACCCAGAAAGACATTCCTGAAGCTTTCTTT	CATQKDIPEAFF
NA	TRBV6-5	TRBJ2-5	NA	TGTGCCAGCAGCCGGGGAAGGGGACAAGAGACCCAGTACTTC	CASSRGRGQETQYF
NA	TRBV6-4	TRBJ1-1	NA	TGTGCCAGCAGAATTGACAGAACGAACACTGAAGCTTTCTTT	CASRIDRTNTEAFF
NA	TRBV28	TRBJ1-1	TRBD1	TGTGCCAGCACCCCCGGACAGGGAGCGAACACTGAAGCTTTCTTT	CASTPGQGANTEAFF
NA	TRBV19	TRBJ1-1	TRBD1	TGTGCCAGTAGTATCTTGACAGGGGGCACTGAAGCTTTCTTT	CASSILTGGTEAFF
once	TRBV6-5	TRBJ2-1	NA	TGTGCCAGCAGCTTCGACCCAACCCTTAGCCGTGAGCAGTTCTTC	CASSFDPTLSREQFF
NA	TRBV19	TRBJ1-5	NA	TGTGCCAGTAGTCCCGACAGGTCGAATCAGCCCCAGCATTTT	CASSPDRSNQPQHF